One and the same sample provided the 14 T cell receptor beta chains below, sequenced in a study of cytomegalovirus exposure and HLA in healthy donors. Primers for the PCR totalled 60 Vbeta and 13 Jbeta. Generated by immunoSEQ multiplex PCR, the TCRdb table keeps only in-frame clones and is missing some. The data hold approximately 100,000 clones, with approximately 79% observed a single time. The specimen was PBMCs. The receptors shown here come from a woman aged 40 to 50 in good health and CMV-seronegative.

The V gene is TRBV27, the J gene TRBJ2-6; D remains ambiguous. The length of the CDR3 is 17 residues. Per the germline V gene, CDR1 is MNHEY and CDR2 is SMNVEV (reference sequence). The V and J ends lost 6 bases and 0 bases respectively, with 15 bases between them. The CDR3 DNA is TGTGCCAGCAGGGCCCCCGACTTACTCTCTGGGGCCAACGTCCTGACTTTC. Translation gives CASRAPDLLSGANVLTF.

The chain recombines TRBV27 with TRBJ2-1; TRBD2 matches at 14 bases. V shed 5 bases, J shed 8 bases, and the junction held 11 bases outside the gene matches. This CDR3 is 17 amino acids long. Germline CDR1 MNHEY, CDR2 SMNVEV (reference sequence). The CDR3 protein is CASSPLGLAGELDEQFF. In DNA, the CDR3 is TGTGCCAGCAGTCCGCTGGGACTAGCGGGAGAGTTGGATGAGCAGTTCTTC.

The CDR3 coding sequence is TGTGCCAGCAGCCGGGACAGGCAGAACACCGGGGAGCTGTTTTTT. Encoded protein: CASSRDRQNTGELFF. This chain links TRBV7-2 with TRBJ2-2; 8 nucleotides match TRBD1. J was trimmed by 1 base and V by 5 bases; bases with no gene match: 3. Per the germline V gene, CDR1 is SGHTA and CDR2 is FQGNSA. This CDR3 has 15 residues.

J is TRBJ2-1 and V is TRBV2, with 14 bases aligning to TRBD2. CDR1 is SNHLY, CDR2 FYNNEI, per germline. The CDR3 sequence is 14 residues long. V lost 4 bases, J lost 9 bases, and 2 bases stayed unmatched. CDR3: CASSAGLAGVEQFF. The CDR3 DNA follows: TGTGCCAGCAGTGCGGGACTAGCGGGAGTTGAGCAGTTCTTC.

J is TRBJ2-5 and V is TRBV7-2, with TRBD2 matching over 8 bases. This CDR3 has 16 residues. The V gene end was trimmed by 1 base and the J gene end by 5 bases; junction bases not matched to a gene: 9. The V gene's germline CDR1 is SGHTA and CDR2 FQGNSA. The CDR3 DNA is TGTGCCAGCAGCTTAGTTGGGGTCGGGGGGGTGGAGACCCAGTACTTC. It translates to CASSLVGVGGVETQYF.

The rearrangement uses TRBV21-1 and TRBJ2-3; the table's D call TRBD2 went unverified against the DNA. TRBV21-1 is a listed pseudogene. The CDR3 is 14 residues long. CDR3 sequence reads: CASSRGLAEDTQYF. The CDR3 DNA reads TGTGCCAGCAGCCGGGGACTAGCGGAAGATACGCAGTATTTT.

V is TRBV5-4 and J is TRBJ2-5; 10 bases map to TRBD1. With 4 bases clipped from V and 3 bases from J, the junction kept 0 bases outside the gene matches. The CDR3 loop spans 13 amino acids. Per germline, CDR1 SGHNT and CDR2 YYREEE (reference sequence). The CDR3 region is CASSGTGEETQYF. In DNA, the CDR3 is TGTGCCAGCAGCGGGACAGGGGAAGAGACCCAGTACTTC. The whole variable domain, filled in from reference TRBV5-4 and TRBJ2-5, reads ETGVTQSPTHLIKTRGQQVTLRCSSQSGHNTVSWYQQALGQGPQFIFQYYREEENGRGNFPPRFSGLQFPNYSSELNVNALELDDSALYLCASSGTGEETQYFGPGTRLLVL.

The chain is built from TRBV7-2 and TRBJ1-3; possibly TRBD1 for D (6 bases). With 4 bases removed from V and 4 bases from J, the gap between germline ends came to 20 bases. Per the germline V gene, CDR1 is SGHTA and CDR2 is FQGNSA. The CDR3 has 17 residues. The CDR3 protein is CASSSHRGGLLGNTIYF. CDR3 nucleotides: TGTGCCAGCAGCTCGCACCGCGGGGGGCTTCTAGGAAACACCATATATTTT.

This clone appeared a single time. The chain uses TRBV4-3 and TRBJ2-3; TRBD2 matches at 7 bases. Trimming at V came to 4 bases and at J to 4 bases, leaving 14 bases not matched to a gene. Germline V gene sequence: CDR1 LGHNA, CDR2 YSLEER. This CDR3 has 17 residues. CDR3 amino acids: CASSRGERGLGADTQYF. The CDR3 region has the DNA TGCGCCAGCAGCCGTGGGGAGCGGGGCCTTGGGGCAGATACGCAGTATTTT.

This chain uses TRBV15 with TRBJ1-3; 7 nucleotides line up with TRBD1. Unmatched junction bases numbered 2, after V lost 4 bases and J lost 2 bases. This CDR3 has 14 amino acids. Germline V CDR1 and CDR2: LNHNV, YYDKDF (reference sequence). In DNA form, the CDR3 reads TGTGCCACCAGCAAGGGGGCTGCTGGAAACACCATATATTTT. Its translation: CATSKGAAGNTIYF.

The chain combines TRBV7-8 with TRBJ2-1; possibly TRBD1 for D (5 bases). V lost 5 bases to trimming and J lost 0 bases, with 11 bases between them. The length of the CDR3 is 15 residues. Germline V gives CDR1 SGHVS, CDR2 FQNEAQ. CDR3: CASSPGQGSYNEQFF. CDR3 bases: TGTGCCAGCAGCCCCGGACAAGGCTCCTACAATGAGCAGTTCTTC.

The chain uses TRBV27 and TRBJ2-1, with 11 bases fitting TRBD2. V trimming: 4 bases; J trimming: 4 bases; junction bases outside the gene matches: 6. This CDR3 has 16 residues. The germline V gene has CDR1 MNHEY and CDR2 SMNVEV (reference sequence). The CDR3 is CASSSTGTSGYNEQFF. CDR3 coding DNA: TGTGCCAGCAGTTCGACCGGGACTAGCGGATACAATGAGCAGTTCTTC.

This sequence joins TRBV5-1 and TRBJ2-5; possible D gene TRBD2, 6 bases. This CDR3 comprises 14 residues. Germline V gives CDR1 SGHRS, CDR2 YFSETQ. The germline V and J ends were trimmed by 4 bases and 2 bases, with 12 bases remaining between them. The CDR3 nucleotides are TGCGCCAGCAGCGGGGGTGGGGGGCAAGAGACCCAGTACTTC. This translates into CASSGGGGQETQYF.

The chain has TRBV27 and TRBJ1-2; D not resolved. CDR3 length: 14 amino acids. Deletions cut 3 bases from V and 5 bases from J, with 13 bases between. The V gene's germline CDR1 is MNHEY and CDR2 SMNVEV (reference sequence). The CDR3 spells CASSFSVAGYGYTF. DNA of the CDR3: TGTGCCAGCAGTTTTTCTGTAGCGGGTTATGGCTACACCTTC.